Below, one T cell receptor beta chain is given with its context. Its cognate antigen has yet to be identified. Qualities for individual bases were not recorded, and no much larger clone is one base off. The library was prepared using the immunoSEQ multiplex PCR assay. For the multiplex PCR, a mixture combining 60 forward primers for TCR Vbeta segments and 13 reverse primers for TCR Jbeta segments was used. Amplification of the CDR3 region of rearranged TCR beta genes was performed with a multiplex PCR assay on genomic DNA. The amplified TCR beta libraries were sequenced on the Illumina HiSeq System as 87-base-pair reads. In the original analysis: In a later analysis, tens of millions of unique TCR beta chains were counted across the approximately 670 repertoires, and roughly 11 million of these chains were shared by at least two donors. To remove PCR and sequencing errors, raw reads were error-corrected and collapsed into unique sequences using a nearest-neighbor algorithm that merged closely related sequences. Alignment of CDR3 sequences to IMGT reference sequences was used to assign V, D and J gene segments. Each retained sequence needed at least a six-nucleotide match to both a V gene segment and a J gene segment. A rearrangement counted as productive if the CDR3 had no stop codons and remained in frame with V and J, and every other rearrangement counted as non-productive. CDR3 was defined by IMGT convention, running from the second conserved V-encoded cysteine to the conserved J-encoded phenylalanine. In an earlier analysis of 550 to 650 of the donors, sequences lacking an unambiguous match to a single V gene segment were excluded. An earlier analysis of 450 to 650 of the donors called V segments functional above 56.7% productive rearrangements and segregating when the between-donor standard deviation exceeded 5%. To diagnose cytomegalovirus status from the catalog of TCR beta chain sequences, a statistical classification framework was built. In a later analysis, V and J genes were assigned by comparing TCR nucleotide sequences against IMGT/GENE-DB human TR gene sequences. A later analysis assigned CDR3 sequences and most-parsimonious VDJ recombination scenarios with the TCRdist pipeline. In a later analysis, every TCR beta chain was defined by the combination of its CDR3 amino acid sequence and its V-gene family, and reads without a unique V-gene family were dropped. As a way to deal with suspected cross-contamination and a sequencing artifact, a later analysis dropped roughly 600 nucleotide sequences that were highly shared and had low generation probability. In a later analysis, a clonal expansion index for each public chain was calculated from normalized within-repertoire ranks of inferred template counts. A later analysis computed generation probabilities with a VDJ recombination model fitted to out-of-frame rearrangements, and checked the results against IGoR. In a later analysis, hypergeometric tests were used to score TCR-TCR, TCR-HLA and TCR-CMV co-occurrence, with a repertoire-size bias correction applied to TCR pairs. In a later analysis, false discovery rates were estimated by permuting HLA or CMV assignments 20 times. In a later analysis, co-occurring TCRs were grouped using DBSCAN, with TCRdist sequence similarity added in when clustering inside HLA-allele-positive subsets. For co-occurrence clustering, repertoires with fewer than 30,000 or more than 120,000 public chains were excluded, along with four to six repertoires with anomalous nucleotide sharing. TCRdb retrieved this table from immuneACCESS and kept in-frame rearrangements only. Not all clones are present; in checked studies, unresolved V genes account for under half, and no reason is known for the remainder. V, J and clone size were drawn from that table, and D and trimming were deduced from the DNA. A total of tens of thousands of clones appear in this sample, less than 80% of them only once. About 12% of the sample lies in the top ten.

The cohort consisted of fewer than 700 healthy bone marrow donors. At the time of sampling, all cohort members were nominally healthy, though unrecorded immune exposures were likely present. The donor tested CMV seropositive and was one of the 289 seropositive cohort members. Every donor gave a peripheral blood sample, and the peripheral blood mononuclear cells from that sample were used for TCR beta sequencing. The Qiagen DNeasy Blood Extraction Kit was used to extract genomic DNA from the blood cell samples. These data originate in a study of cytomegalovirus exposure and HLA in healthy donors (TCRdb year 2017). Background on the whole study: According to an earlier analysis of 587 of the donors, 150 million to 200 million T cells yielded 90 million to 140 million unique TCR beta sequences and roughly 280 Gb of sequence data. About five DR-DQ haplotypes were treated as single units for association and clustering because of strong linkage in the cohort. The study aimed to test whether cataloging public T cell receptors could reveal signatures of past pathogen exposure. A later genetic analysis took genome-wide SNP genotypes for about three fifths of the 666 donors and used that subset as a discovery cohort. Donor age, sex, ethnicity and CMV serostatus were collected together with the repertoire data. Rather than drawing on any new phenotypic data, the later analysis identified candidate immune exposures from TCR beta sequences and the way those sequences occurred across donors. The number of typed donors differed by locus: about 620-640 for A, B, C, DRB1 and DQB1; 522 for DQA1; around 580 for DPA1; and approximately 450 for DPB1. All discovery cohort repertoires had been generated on a single sequencing platform. To predict cytomegalovirus infection status, the study combined high-throughput TCR immunosequencing, statistical association of individual TCRs with disease status, and machine learning. An early release that covered about 600 HLA-typed donors contained approximately 300 gigabases of sequencing data and tens of millions of unique TCR sequences. In an earlier analysis of 500 to 650 of the donors, high-throughput TCR beta sequencing was used to judge whether each TCR beta V gene segment behaved as functional or pseudogenic. Along with the roughly 610-subject first cohort, a separate validation cohort of over a hundred different subjects was used. Among almost 400 genotyped donors of the cohort, an average of approximately 230,000 unique TCR beta nucleotide sequences were sequenced per donor, around 20% of them non-productive. Class I and class II HLA loci were covered by the typing at four-digit resolution. Among the roughly 400 genotyped donors, roughly 80% belonged to the genetic ancestry cluster associated with self-reported Caucasian donors. The study used immunosequencing to profile the T cell repertoires of approximately 630 subjects and linked those repertoires to cytomegalovirus serostatus. In a later analysis, previously published TCR beta repertoires from roughly 710 donors were re-analyzed and high-resolution HLA genotyping was added so that TCR occurrence patterns could be studied. Points the paper makes about the study in general: An association between a missense DCLRE1C variant and V-gene and J-gene trimming of TCR beta chains was found in a later genetic analysis and replicated in an independent cohort. Specific HLA alleles were associated with 18,000 or so TCR beta sequences at a false discovery rate of 0.05 in a later analysis. Most TCR sequences were observed very rarely across donors, whereas some public TCRs were present in many individuals. A later genetic analysis reported fewer N-insertions in productive TCRs among donors in an Asian-associated ancestry cluster than the roughly 700-donor mean. Only TCR beta chains were sequenced in this cohort, and the absence of alpha or paired-chain data limited detectable features. In a later analysis, the rate of TCR association differed among HLA loci, with DRB1 alleles having the most associated TCRs and HLA-C alleles having the fewest. For the cohort, immune exposure information was limited to CMV serostatus. In an earlier analysis of some 500 of the donors, most TCR beta V segments were observed in productive rearrangements about 87% or about 30% of the time, broadly matching IMGT annotations. A few of the identified cytomegalovirus-associated TCR beta chains were confirmed in vitro to be specific for cytomegalovirus antigens. A total of fewer than 200 TCR beta chains were listed by the study as associated with cytomegalovirus. When HLA alleles, especially DR and DQ, strongly co-occurred, TCR associations were difficult to assign to individual alleles. The authors suggested that the approach could potentially be generalized to other disease states and immunological phenotypes. Linkage disequilibrium might explain the correlated functional status among segregating V segments, but an unknown experimental factor could not be ruled out. According to a later analysis, most CMV-associated TCR beta chains appeared to be HLA-restricted, and the HLA associations seemed to be driven largely by CMV exposure. In a later analysis, several top co-occurrence clusters were reported to appear linked to parvovirus B19, influenza, CMV and Epstein-Barr virus. A later analysis found that HLA-associated TCR beta chains were more clonally expanded and had lower generation probabilities than equally common non-associated chains. A further reported finding was that TCR beta sequences accurately predicted the HLA-A and HLA-B alleles for most subjects in the first cohort. In both the original and validation cohorts, the classifier was reported to diagnose cytomegalovirus status with high specificity and sensitivity. Because counts were too low, seventeen rarely observed V segments, including chromosome 9 orphons, were left out of the earlier analysis of a few hundred of the donors. A group of highly shared sequence variants was considered likely to be a technical artifact of the sequencing pipeline. Because HLA typing was missing for some donors at each locus, association tests included only the typed subset. Roughly uniform sequencing depth across donors was assumed in presence/absence analyses, although this assumption may not hold.

The sequenced material came from PBMCs. The origin of this receptor is a woman in her 40s in good health and CMV-seropositive.

The encoded CDR3 is CASRGQLRQETQYF. The sequenced DNA: TGTGCCAGCAGAGGACAGCTTAGGCAAGAGACCCAGTACTTC. The sequence is built from TRBV6-1 and TRBJ2-5, and perhaps TRBD1 as D gene, on 6 matching bases. Reading from cysteine to phenylalanine, the CDR3 counts 14 amino acids. Here the CDR3 DNA is all that survives: 42 bases in frame from base 1. CDR1 and CDR2 are read off the germline V gene as MNHNS and SASEGT. V is reduced by 6 bases and J by 2 bases, leaving a spacing of 13 bases between them.